A single sample is the source of the 24 T cell receptor beta chains below, sequenced in a study of blood T cell dynamics during melanoma immunotherapy (dated by TCRdb to 2018 to 2021). The library was prepared using the immunoSEQ multiplex PCR assay. TCRdb took over this immuneACCESS table, retaining in-frame rearrangements with V and J assigned. Such tables are incomplete; in checked studies, under half of the missing clones stem from an unresolved V gene, and the remainder is unexplained. The sample has roughly 22,000 clones on record, roughly 87% of them singletons. More than 3.5% of the sample is held by the ten biggest clonotypes. Taken with the paper, the label for time point translates to: pre-treatment baseline. Sample: blood, taken from a patient treated with checkpoint blockade. The receptors were gathered from a human donor with melanoma.

This sequence joins TRBV6-5 and TRBJ2-2, with unresolved D. V lost 4 bases and J 4 bases, leaving 16 bases between the germline ends. The CDR3 is 16 residues long. The germline gives CDR1 MNHEY, CDR2 SVGAGI. CDR3 sequence reads: CASSSDRPVRTGELFF. For the CDR3, the DNA is TGTGCCAGCAGTTCCGACCGCCCCGTCCGCACCGGGGAGCTGTTTTTT.

This clone has just a few counts. The J gene is TRBJ1-5, the V gene TRBV2; D is ambiguous. V lost 6 bases to trimming and J lost 0 bases, with 6 bases between them. Per germline, CDR1 SNHLY and CDR2 FYNNEI. The CDR3 runs 13 residues. The CDR3 bases are TGTGCCAGCAGCGTAGATAGCAATCAGCCCCAGCATTTT. Amino acid sequence: CASSVDSNQPQHF.

The chain employs TRBV6-1 and TRBJ2-2; possibly TRBD1 for D (5 bases). V shed 4 bases and J shed 3 bases, with 9 bases lying between them. Per the germline V gene, CDR1 is MNHNS and CDR2 is SASEGT. CDR3 length equals 14 residues. Written as DNA, the CDR3 is TGTGCCAGCAGTGCCCCAGGGCACACCGGGGAGCTGTTTTTT. Translation gives CASSAPGHTGELFF.

This chain connects TRBV6-5 to TRBJ2-1, with 11 bases matching TRBD2. This CDR3 spans 14 amino acids. CDR1 is MNHEY and CDR2 is SVGAGI in the germline V gene. J gave up 9 bases and V 6 bases, and 7 bases lay outside the gene matches. CDR3 region: CASRGLAEGGEQFF. The CDR3 region has the DNA TGTGCCAGCAGGGGACTAGCGGAGGGGGGTGAGCAGTTCTTC.

The chain links TRBV5-1 to TRBJ1-5; D perhaps matches TRBD1 (6 bases). The CDR3 length is 15 residues. With 4 bases removed from V and 2 bases from J, the gap between germline ends came to 13 bases. The germline V gene encodes CDR1 SGHRS and CDR2 YFSETQ. In DNA form, the CDR3 reads TGCGCCAGCAGCCTGAGCCCAGGGGGCAATCAGCCCCAGCATTTT. It yields the protein CASSLSPGGNQPQHF. Based on the CDR3 plus reference TRBV5-1 and TRBJ1-5, the full variable domain is KAGVTQTPRYLIKTRGQQVTLSCSPISGHRSVSWYQQTPGQGLQFLFEYFSETQRNKGNFPGRFSGRQFSNSRSEMNVSTLELGDSALYLCASSLSPGGNQPQHFGDGTRLSIL.

The genes are TRBV14 and TRBJ2-3; 9 bases line up with TRBD2. This CDR3 is 16 amino acids long. With 1 base clipped from V and 3 bases from J, the junction kept 5 bases outside the gene matches. Germline V gene lookup returns CDR1 SGHDN and CDR2 FVKESK. CDR3 DNA sequence: TGTGCCAGCAGCCAAGCTGGACTAGCGCTTACAGATACGCAGTATTTT. Its protein product is CASSQAGLALTDTQYF. Full variable domain (missing parts from reference TRBV14 and TRBJ2-3): EAGVTQFPSHSVIEKGQTVTLRCDPISGHDNLYWYRRVMGKEIKFLLHFVKESKQDESGMPNNRFLAERTGGTYSTLKVQPAELEDSGVYFCASSQAGLALTDTQYFGPGTRLTVL.

This chain links TRBV5-6 with TRBJ2-7; D may be TRBD1 (5 bases). V dropped 2 bases and J dropped 3 bases, with 12 bases sitting between them. Looked up from germline, CDR1 is SGHDT and CDR2 is YYEEEE. The CDR3 is 14 amino acids. CDR3 DNA: TGTGCCAGCAGCTTTCGGAGTAGGGGCTACGAGCAGTACTTC. This codes for CASSFRSRGYEQYF.

This clone has only one observation. V usage is TRBV18 and J usage is TRBJ2-7; no firm D call. Germline values: CDR1 KGHSH, CDR2 LQKENI. The CDR3 covers 13 residues. Between the trimmed V and J ends, which lost 2 bases and 2 bases, there was a span of 7 bases. The CDR3 protein is CASSPKLAYEQYF. The CDR3 DNA reads as TGTGCCAGCTCACCAAAGCTAGCCTACGAGCAGTACTTC.

V usage is TRBV4-1 and J usage is TRBJ2-7; the D gene is possibly TRBD1 (5 bases). This CDR3 contains 15 residues. CDR1 and CDR2 (germline): MGHRA, YSYEKL. V lost 1 base and J 2 bases, leaving 12 bases between the germline ends. The CDR3, as DNA: TGCGCCAGCAGCCAAGTAGGAACAGGAACCTACGAGCAGTACTTC. Translated: CASSQVGTGTYEQYF.

The chain links TRBV5-1 to TRBJ2-5; tentatively, D is TRBD1 (6 bases). This CDR3 is 14 amino acids long. CDR1 is SGHRS and CDR2 is YFSETQ in the germline V gene. Trimming removed 4 bases at V and 2 bases at J, with 12 bases between. CDR3 sequence: CASSPRQAQETQYF. The DNA of the CDR3 is TGCGCCAGCAGCCCCCGACAGGCTCAAGAGACCCAGTACTTC. Using reference TRBV5-1 and TRBJ2-5 for the parts outside the CDR3, the full variable domain is KAGVTQTPRYLIKTRGQQVTLSCSPISGHRSVSWYQQTPGQGLQFLFEYFSETQRNKGNFPGRFSGRQFSNSRSEMNVSTLELGDSALYLCASSPRQAQETQYFGPGTRLLVL.

CDR3 sequence (DNA): TGTGCCAGCAGCGCCCAGGGGGACGAGCAGTACTTC. It is translated as CASSAQGDEQYF. V usage is TRBV11-2 and J usage is TRBJ2-7; 7 bases map to TRBD1. From germline, CDR1 is SGHAT and CDR2 FQNNGV. CDR3 length: 12 amino acids. Trimming removed 5 bases from V and 5 bases from J; junction bases left unmatched: 3.

V usage is TRBV7-9 and J usage is TRBJ1-3; TRBD1 agrees at 10 bases. The junction had 4 bases not matched to a gene; V was cut back by 5 bases and J by 6 bases. CDR1 is SEHNR, CDR2 FQNEAQ, per germline (reference sequence). The CDR3 has 14 residues. The DNA for the CDR3 is TGTGCCAGCAGCCCGGGACAGGGGATAAACACCATATATTTT. Amino acid sequence: CASSPGQGINTIYF.

The chain has TRBV6-6 and TRBJ2-7; the match to TRBD1 covers 10 bases. The CDR3 runs 16 residues. CDR1 MNHNY and CDR2 SVGAGI come from the germline V gene (reference sequence). V lost 2 bases, J lost 4 bases, and 8 bases stayed unmatched. The CDR3 protein is CASSYPTDRGRYEQYF. CDR3 nucleotide sequence: TGTGCCAGCAGTTACCCCACCGACAGGGGGCGGTACGAGCAGTACTTC.

This chain joins TRBV9 and TRBJ2-7; 7 nucleotides align to TRBD1. Germline CDR1 reads SGDLS; CDR2 reads YYNGEE. The length of the CDR3 is 14 residues. V lost 3 bases and J lost 1; bases outside the gene matches: 4. CDR3 region: CASSDTGVSYEQYF. CDR3 nucleotides: TGTGCCAGCAGCGATACAGGGGTATCCTACGAGCAGTACTTC.

This chain connects TRBV19 to TRBJ2-7; no clear D gene. The CDR3 is 13 amino acids. V was shortened by 4 bases and J by 6 bases, with 13 bases between the two germline ends. Germline values: CDR1 LNHDA, CDR2 SQIVND (reference sequence). CDR3 in DNA: TGTGCCAGTAGTAGTTATAACGCCGGCGAGCAGTACTTC. Translated, it gives CASSSYNAGEQYF.

This clone was observed a few times. The chain couples TRBV5-5 to TRBJ1-5, with D possibly being TRBD1 (5 bases). Trimming took off 1 base at V and 2 bases at J, with 10 bases between the two ends. This CDR3 spans 15 amino acids. Germline loops: CDR1 SGHKS, CDR2 YYEKEE (reference sequence). CDR3 sequence reads: CASSLWGEGNQPQHF. The CDR3 DNA is TGTGCCAGCAGCTTGTGGGGGGAAGGCAATCAGCCCCAGCATTTT.

The gene calls are TRBV2 and TRBJ2-7, with D hard to call. CDR1 is SNHLY, CDR2 FYNNEI, per germline. The V end lost 3 bases, the J end lost 4 bases, and 16 bases lay between the germline ends. This CDR3 comprises 15 residues. CDR3 protein: CASSEVQSILYEQYF. For the CDR3, the DNA is TGTGCCAGCAGTGAGGTTCAGTCGATTTTGTACGAGCAGTACTTC. The whole variable domain, remainder taken from reference TRBV2 and TRBJ2-7, is EPEVTQTPSHQVTQMGQEVILRCVPISNHLYFYWYRQILGQKVEFLVSFYNNEISEKSEIFDDQFSVERPDGSNFTLKIRSTKLEDSAMYFCASSEVQSILYEQYFGPGTRLTVT.

The chain joins TRBV11-2 to TRBJ1-4, with a possible D match to TRBD1 (5 bases). The V end was cut by 5 bases, the J end by 5 bases, with 15 bases between. Germline CDR1 is SGHAT and CDR2 is FQNNGV. This CDR3 comprises 15 residues. DNA for the CDR3: TGTGCCAGCAGCCTGCATGGGACGCCGAATGAAAAACTGTTTTTT. The encoded protein is CASSLHGTPNEKLFF.

This chain connects TRBV5-1 to TRBJ1-3; D is ambiguous. CDR3 length: 16 amino acids. V lost 0 bases, J lost 0 bases, and 10 bases lay in between. Germline assignment: CDR1 SGHRS and CDR2 YFSETQ. The DNA for the CDR3 is TGCGCCAGCAGCTTGGAAGGTGGCTCCTCTGGAAACACCATATATTTT. The encoded protein is CASSLEGGSSGNTIYF.

The chain employs TRBV6-6 and TRBJ1-1; D is unclear. The CDR3 covers 13 residues. V gave up 5 bases and J gave up 7 bases, with 14 bases separating them. The germline V gene encodes CDR1 MNHNY and CDR2 SVGAGI (reference sequence). The CDR3 region is CASSIQTAGEAFF. The CDR3 DNA is TGTGCCAGCAGTATACAGACGGCAGGTGAAGCTTTCTTT.

The chain joins TRBV13 to TRBJ2-3; TRBD2 matches at 7 bases. The CDR3 consists of 15 residues. J lost 3 bases, V lost 2 bases, and 5 bases had no gene match. CDR1 and CDR2 (germline): PRHDT, FYEKMQ (reference sequence). The CDR3 DNA reads as TGTGCCAGCAGCTTAAAAGCTAGCGGAACAGATACGCAGTATTTT. Encoded protein: CASSLKASGTDTQYF. Variable domain in full (rest from reference TRBV13 and TRBJ2-3): AAGVIQSPRHLIKEKRETATLKCYPIPRHDTVYWYQQGPGQDPQFLISFYEKMQSDKGSIPDRFSAQQFSDYHSELNMSSLELGDSALYFCASSLKASGTDTQYFGPGTRLTVL.

V usage is TRBV9 and J usage is TRBJ2-1; TRBD2 agrees at 7 bases. This CDR3 has 15 residues. Germline CDR1 and CDR2: SGDLS and YYNGEE. After removal of 4 bases from V and 4 bases from J, the junction contained 8 bases not matched to a gene. Here the CDR3 reads CASSLLADPYNEQFF. The CDR3 DNA sequence: TGTGCCAGCAGCCTTCTAGCGGACCCATACAATGAGCAGTTCTTC.

J is TRBJ2-7 and V is TRBV7-2; 7 bases fit TRBD1. The trim removed 4 bases at V and 2 bases at J, leaving 5 bases unmatched. CDR1 is SGHTA, CDR2 FQGNSA, per germline. The CDR3 is 14 residues long. CDR3: CASSSRTGTYEQYF. CDR3 DNA: TGTGCCAGCAGCTCGAGGACAGGAACCTACGAGCAGTACTTC.

The sample holds one count of this clone. The rearrangement joins TRBV19 to TRBJ1-2, with 10 bases fitting TRBD1. The J segment lost 9 bases and the V segment lost 5 bases, leaving 15 bases of the junction unmatched. Germline CDR1 LNHDA, CDR2 SQIVND (reference sequence). CDR3 length: 16 amino acids. The CDR3 nucleotides are TGTGCCAGTAGTCCCGAGACAGGGGGCTTAGGGAGGAGCTACACCTTC. This translates into CASSPETGGLGRSYTF.